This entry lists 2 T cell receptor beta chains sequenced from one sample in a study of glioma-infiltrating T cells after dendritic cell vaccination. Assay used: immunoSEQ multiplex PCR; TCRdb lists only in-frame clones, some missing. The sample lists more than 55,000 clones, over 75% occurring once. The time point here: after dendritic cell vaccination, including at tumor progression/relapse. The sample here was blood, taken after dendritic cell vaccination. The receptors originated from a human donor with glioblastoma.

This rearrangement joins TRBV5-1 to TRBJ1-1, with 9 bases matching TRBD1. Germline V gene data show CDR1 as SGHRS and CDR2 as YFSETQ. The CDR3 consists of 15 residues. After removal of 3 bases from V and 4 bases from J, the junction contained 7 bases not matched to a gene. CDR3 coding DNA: TGCGCCAGCAGCTCCGCCGGGACAGGGAGCACTGAAGCTTTCTTT. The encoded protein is CASSSAGTGSTEAFF.

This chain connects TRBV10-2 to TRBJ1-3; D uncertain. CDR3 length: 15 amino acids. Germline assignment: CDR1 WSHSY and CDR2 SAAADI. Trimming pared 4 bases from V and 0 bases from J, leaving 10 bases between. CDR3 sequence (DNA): TGCGCCAGCAGTGGACAAGGAAGCTCTGGAAACACCATATATTTT. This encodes CASSGQGSSGNTIYF.